These 11 T cell receptor beta chains share one sample of origin, sequenced in a study of blood T cell repertoires in COVID-19. Using immunoSEQ multiplex PCR, the repertoire was profiled, and TCRdb retains in-frame clones only, with some absent. Among approximately 97,000 clones listed, 86% were seen once. Sequencing was done on a sample of peripheral blood. The receptors come from a woman older than 75 with acute or convalescent COVID-19.

The V and J genes are TRBV2 and TRBJ1-1, with D uncertain. Germline CDR1 SNHLY, CDR2 FYNNEI. There are 11 residues in the CDR3. Trimming pared 3 bases from V and 7 bases from J, leaving 6 bases between. CDR3 amino acids: CASSEEDEAFF. As DNA, the CDR3 is TGTGCCAGCAGTGAGGAGGATGAAGCTTTCTTT.

CDR3 loop: CASSETGFYGYTF. The CDR3 bases are TGCGCCAGCAGCGAAACAGGGTTCTATGGCTACACCTTC. V gene TRBV4-1 combines with J gene TRBJ1-2, with D maybe TRBD1 (6 bases). The germline V gene has CDR1 MGHRA and CDR2 YSYEKL. The CDR3 contains 13 residues. Trimming removed 5 bases from V and 4 bases from J, with 11 bases in between.

The genes are TRBV7-2 and TRBJ1-5, with D perhaps matching TRBD1 (5 bases). The CDR3 is 15 amino acids. Germline CDR1 and CDR2: SGHTA and FQGNSA. V was shortened by 0 bases and J by 7 bases, with 13 bases between the two germline ends. In nucleotides, the CDR3 is TGTGCCAGCAGCTTAGCGGGGGGGAACGGACAGCCCCAGCATTTT. Its translation is CASSLAGGNGQPQHF.

The chain carries TRBV7-3 and TRBJ1-3; no clear D. The ends were cut back, 2 bases at V and 0 bases at J, with 8 bases in the middle. This CDR3 is 15 amino acids long. Germline-derived CDR1 and CDR2 are SGHTA and FQGTGA. This chain's CDR3 is CASSLEGHSGNTIYF. CDR3 in DNA: TGTGCCAGCAGCTTAGAGGGCCACTCTGGAAACACCATATATTTT.

The V and J genes are TRBV6-6 and TRBJ2-7, with no clear D. Trimming pared 0 bases from V and 4 bases from J, leaving 13 bases between. The CDR3 loop spans 15 amino acids. Germline-derived CDR1 and CDR2 are MNHNY and SVGAGI (reference sequence). In nucleotides, the CDR3 is TGTGCCAGCAGTTACTCAAGTGGGCCTCCTTACGAGCAGTACTTC. Translating gives CASSYSSGPPYEQYF.

This clone is a singleton in its sample. The rearrangement joins TRBV6-6 to TRBJ1-4; the match to TRBD1 covers 8 bases. The germline V gene encodes CDR1 MNHNY and CDR2 SVGAGI (reference sequence). The CDR3 extends over 13 amino acids. The V segment lost 11 bases and the J segment 5 bases; nucleotides outside the gene matches: 7. This chain's CDR3 is CAGTRDRNEKLFF. The CDR3 DNA reads as TGTGCCGGAACCCGGGACAGGAATGAAAAACTGTTTTTT.

The chain is built from TRBV11-1 and TRBJ2-3, with D tentatively TRBD2 (5 bases). This CDR3 is built from 16 residues. The germline CDR1 and CDR2 sequences are SGHAT and FQDESV (reference sequence). Trimming took 4 bases from V and 6 from J, leaving 20 bases between them. The CDR3 region is CASSWPRAESADTQYF. The CDR3 DNA follows: TGTGCCAGCAGCTGGCCGCGGGCTGAATCGGCGGATACGCAGTATTTT. The whole variable domain, remainder taken from reference TRBV11-1 and TRBJ2-3, is EAEVAQSPRYKITEKSQAVAFWCDPISGHATLYWYRQILGQGPELLVQFQDESVVDDSQLPKDRFSAERLKGVDSTLKIQPAELGDSAMYLCASSWPRAESADTQYFGPGTRLTVL.

The chain is built from TRBV11-3 and TRBJ1-1, with D possibly being TRBD1 (5 bases). CDR1 and CDR2 from the germline V gene are SGHNT and YENEEA. This CDR3 is 13 amino acids long. V lost 4 bases, J lost 5 bases, and 11 bases lay in between. The CDR3: CASSSRVATEAFF. CDR3 bases: TGTGCCAGCAGCTCCAGGGTAGCTACTGAAGCTTTCTTT. The full variable domain, its missing parts supplied by reference TRBV11-3 and TRBJ1-1, is EAGVVQSPRYKIIEKKQPVAFWCNPISGHNTLYWYLQNLGQGPELLIRYENEEAVDDSQLPKDRFSAERLKGVDSTLKIQPAELGDSAVYLCASSSRVATEAFFGQGTRLTVV.

The chain recombines TRBV5-4 with TRBJ2-3; 10 bases align to TRBD2. CDR3 length: 15 amino acids. Trimming took 10 bases from V and 2 from J; bases not matched to a gene: 10. Germline-derived CDR1 and CDR2 are SGHNT and YYREEE (reference sequence). The CDR3 is CAGQAGGESTDTQYF. CDR3 nucleotide sequence: TGTGCCGGTCAAGCGGGGGGGGAATCCACAGATACGCAGTATTTT.

This clone was recorded only once. This rearrangement joins TRBV28 to TRBJ2-2; TRBD2 is a possible D gene (6 bases). This CDR3 is 13 amino acids long. V lost 5 bases to trimming and J lost 7 bases, with 11 bases between them. Germline V gene data show CDR1 as MDHEN and CDR2 as SYDVKM. This CDR3 reads CASSKLALGELFF. Written as DNA, the CDR3 is TGTGCCAGCAGTAAACTAGCTCTCGGGGAGCTGTTTTTT.

The rearrangement uses TRBV6-2 or TRBV6-3 and TRBJ1-1, with 8 bases matching TRBD1. CDR3 size: 16 residues. Germline loops: CDR1 MNHEY, CDR2 SVGEGT. J was trimmed by 1 base and V by 6 bases; bases with no gene match: 10. In nucleotides, the CDR3 is TGTGCCAGCAGCCTTCGACAGGGGAGGACGAACACTGAAGCTTTCTTT. Protein sequence: CASSLRQGRTNTEAFF.